These 5 T cell receptor beta chains came from one sample sequenced in a study of blood T cell repertoires in COVID-19. Here immunoSEQ multiplex PCR was the method, and the copy in TCRdb shows in-frame clones only, minus some. The top ten hold around 14% of the sample, which has some 180,000 clones, roughly 80% seen once. Sequenced sample: PBMCs or T cells enriched from blood (not recorded which). These receptors were collected from a man in his 60s who had been exposed to COVID-19.

This chain joins TRBV5-1 and TRBJ1-4; 8 bases fit TRBD1. The length of the CDR3 is 16 residues. V shed 4 bases and J 7 bases; nucleotides not matched to a gene: 12. The germline gives CDR1 SGHRS, CDR2 YFSETQ. CDR3 bases: TGCGCCAGCAGCCCATGGTCAGGGGGCGCGGGTGAAAAACTGTTTTTT. Translating it yields CASSPWSGGAGEKLFF.

The chain is built from TRBV30 and TRBJ2-7; the D is unclear. Germline V lookup: CDR1 GTSNPN, CDR2 SVGIG (reference sequence). Trimming took 0 bases from V and 6 from J, leaving 9 bases between them. The CDR3 loop spans 12 amino acids. The CDR3 reads CAWSVEIGEQYF. The CDR3 DNA reads as TGTGCCTGGAGTGTAGAGATTGGCGAGCAGTACTTC.

The genes are TRBV30 and TRBJ2-7; D perhaps matches TRBD1 (5 bases). This CDR3 spans 12 amino acids. V lost 5 bases to trimming and J lost 1 base, with 9 bases between them. Germline V gene data show CDR1 as GTSNPN and CDR2 as SVGIG (reference sequence). The CDR3, as DNA: TGTGCCTGGGCACAGGAATCCTACGAGCAGTACTTC. Its translation is CAWAQESYEQYF. Supplemented by reference TRBV30 and TRBJ2-7, the full variable domain reads SQTIHQWPATLVQPVGSPLSLECTVEGTSNPNLYWYRQAAGRGLQLLFYSVGIGQISSEVPQNLSASRPQDRQFILSSKKLLLSDSGFYLCAWAQESYEQYFGPGTRLTVT.

The chain couples TRBV6-6 to TRBJ1-1; D remains unclear. The ends were cut back, 2 bases at V and 4 bases at J, with 11 bases in the middle. Germline CDR1 and CDR2: MNHNY and SVGAGI (reference sequence). The CDR3 has 14 amino acids. CDR3 sequence reads: CASSYTGGGTEAFF. The CDR3, as DNA: TGTGCCAGCAGTTACACGGGAGGAGGCACTGAAGCTTTCTTT.

The V call is TRBV29-1, the J call TRBJ2-7; D remains ambiguous. Trimming shortened V by 2 bases and J by 12 bases, and 11 bases separated the two germline ends. CDR3 length: 10 residues. Germline assignment: CDR1 SQVTM and CDR2 ANQGSEA. This CDR3 reads CSVETQVRYF. CDR3 in DNA: TGCAGCGTTGAAACCCAGGTCCGGTACTTC.